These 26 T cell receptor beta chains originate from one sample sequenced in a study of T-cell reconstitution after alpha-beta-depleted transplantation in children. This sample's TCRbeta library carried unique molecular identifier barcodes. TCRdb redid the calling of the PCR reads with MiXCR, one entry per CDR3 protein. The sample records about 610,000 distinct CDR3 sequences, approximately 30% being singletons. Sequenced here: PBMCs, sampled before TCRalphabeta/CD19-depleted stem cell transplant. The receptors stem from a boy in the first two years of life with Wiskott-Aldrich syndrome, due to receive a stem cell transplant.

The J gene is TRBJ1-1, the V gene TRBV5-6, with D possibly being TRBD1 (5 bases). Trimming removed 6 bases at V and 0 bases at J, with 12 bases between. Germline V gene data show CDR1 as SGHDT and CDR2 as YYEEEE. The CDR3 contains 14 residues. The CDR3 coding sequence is TGTGCCAGCACACCCCGGGGGGTGAACACTGAAGCTTTCTTT. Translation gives CASTPRGVNTEAFF.

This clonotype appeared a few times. The CDR3 reads CASSILDYGYTF. CDR3 sequence (DNA): TGTGCCAGCAGCATTTTGGACTATGGCTACACCTTC. This chain connects TRBV28 to TRBJ1-2; D unclear. V lost 6 bases to trimming and J lost 3 bases, with 8 bases between them. The CDR3 length is 12 residues. Germline V gene sequence: CDR1 MDHEN, CDR2 SYDVKM.

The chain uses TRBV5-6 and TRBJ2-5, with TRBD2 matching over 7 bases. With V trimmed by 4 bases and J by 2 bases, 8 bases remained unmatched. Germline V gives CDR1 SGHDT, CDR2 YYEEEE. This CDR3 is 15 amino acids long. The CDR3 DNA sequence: TGTGCCAGCAGCAGAGATCGGGGGGTGCAAGAGACCCAGTACTTC. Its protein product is CASSRDRGVQETQYF.

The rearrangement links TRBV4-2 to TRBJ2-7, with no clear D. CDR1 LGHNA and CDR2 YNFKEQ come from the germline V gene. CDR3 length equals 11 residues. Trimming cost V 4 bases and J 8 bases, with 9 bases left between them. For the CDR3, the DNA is TGTGCCAGCAGCCTATTTAATAAGCAGTACTTC. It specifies CASSLFNKQYF.

The chain's CDR3 is CSAERTGTGELFF. In DNA form, the CDR3 reads TGCAGTGCAGAACGGACAGGCACCGGGGAGCTGTTTTTT. The chain recombines TRBV20-1 with TRBJ2-2, with 7 bases lining up with TRBD1. The CDR3 runs 13 residues. Unmatched junction bases numbered 5, after V lost 6 bases and J lost 4 bases. Germline-derived CDR1 and CDR2 are DFQATT and SNEGSKA (reference sequence).

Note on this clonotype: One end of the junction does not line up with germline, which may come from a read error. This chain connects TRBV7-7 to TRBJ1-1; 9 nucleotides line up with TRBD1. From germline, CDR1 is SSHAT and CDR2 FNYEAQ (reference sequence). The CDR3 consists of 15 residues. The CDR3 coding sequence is TGTGACAGCAGCGTGACAGGGGGGATGAACACTGAAGCTTTCTTT. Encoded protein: CDSSVTGGMNTEAFF.

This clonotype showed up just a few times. The CDR3 is CASSFGGGRTQYF. The CDR3 DNA reads as TGTGCCAGCAGCTTCGGGGGAGGGCGGACCCAGTACTTC. The chain couples TRBV5-6 to TRBJ2-5; TRBD2 aligns across 7 bases. Germline trimming cut 2 bases from V and 7 bases from J; bases unmatched to any gene: 5. This CDR3 spans 13 amino acids. The germline V gene has CDR1 SGHDT and CDR2 YYEEEE. Using reference TRBV5-6 and TRBJ2-5 for the parts outside the CDR3, the full variable domain is DAGVTQSPTHLIKTRGQQVTLRCSPKSGHDTVSWYQQALGQGPQFIFQYYEEEERQRGNFPDRFSGHQFPNYSSELNVNALLLGDSALYLCASSFGGGRTQYFGPGTRLLVL.

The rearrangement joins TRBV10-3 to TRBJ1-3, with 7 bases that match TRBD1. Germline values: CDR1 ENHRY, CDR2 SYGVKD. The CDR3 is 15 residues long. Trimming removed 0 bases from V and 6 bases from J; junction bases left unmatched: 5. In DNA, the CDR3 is TGTGCCATCAGTGAGTCTCCGGGACAGACAAACACCATATATTTT. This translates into CAISESPGQTNTIYF.

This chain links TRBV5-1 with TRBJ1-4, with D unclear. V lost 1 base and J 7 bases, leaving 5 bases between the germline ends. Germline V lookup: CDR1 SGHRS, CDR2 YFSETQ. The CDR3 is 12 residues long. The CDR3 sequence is CASSLSFEKLFF. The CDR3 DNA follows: TGCGCCAGCAGCTTGTCTTTTGAAAAACTGTTTTTT.

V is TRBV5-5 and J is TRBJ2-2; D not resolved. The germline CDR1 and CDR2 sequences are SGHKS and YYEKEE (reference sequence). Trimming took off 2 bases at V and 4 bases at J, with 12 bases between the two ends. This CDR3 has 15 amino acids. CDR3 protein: CASSLVSSSTGELFF. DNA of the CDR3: TGTGCCAGCAGCTTAGTCTCAAGTTCCACCGGGGAGCTGTTTTTT. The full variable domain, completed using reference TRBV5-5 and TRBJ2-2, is DAGVTQSPTHLIKTRGQQVTLRCSPISGHKSVSWYQQVLGQGPQFIFQYYEKEERGRGNFPDRFSARQFPNYSSELNVNALLLGDSALYLCASSLVSSSTGELFFGEGSRLTVL.

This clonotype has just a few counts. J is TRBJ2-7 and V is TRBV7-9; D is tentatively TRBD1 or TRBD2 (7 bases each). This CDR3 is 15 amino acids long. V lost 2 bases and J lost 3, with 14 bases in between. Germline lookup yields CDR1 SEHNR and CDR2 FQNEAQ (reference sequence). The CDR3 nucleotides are TGTGCCAGCAGCTTACAGGGGGGGAGGGTCTACGAGCAGTACTTC. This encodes CASSLQGGRVYEQYF.

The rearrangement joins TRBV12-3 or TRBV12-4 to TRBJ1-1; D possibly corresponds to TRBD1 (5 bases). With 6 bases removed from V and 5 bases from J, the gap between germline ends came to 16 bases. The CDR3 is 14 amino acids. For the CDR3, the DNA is TGTGCCAGCAGCAAGGGACTCCCTGGGACTGAAGCTTTCTTT. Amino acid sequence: CASSKGLPGTEAFF.

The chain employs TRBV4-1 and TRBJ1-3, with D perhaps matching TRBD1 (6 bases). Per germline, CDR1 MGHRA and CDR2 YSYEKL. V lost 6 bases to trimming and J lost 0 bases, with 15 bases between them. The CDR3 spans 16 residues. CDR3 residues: CASRPNGQYSGNTIYF. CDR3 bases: TGCGCCAGCAGACCAAATGGACAGTACTCTGGAAACACCATATATTTT.

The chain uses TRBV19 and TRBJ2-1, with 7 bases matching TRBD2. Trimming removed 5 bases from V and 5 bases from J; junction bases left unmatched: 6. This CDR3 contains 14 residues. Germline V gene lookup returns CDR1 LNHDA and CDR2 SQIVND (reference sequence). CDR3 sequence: CASSVAGADNEQFF. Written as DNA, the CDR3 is TGTGCCAGTAGTGTTGCGGGAGCGGACAATGAGCAGTTCTTC.

The CDR3 DNA reads TGTGCCAGCAGCCTGGCCGTCGGCAGGGACGGCTATGGCTACACCTTC. This translates into CASSLAVGRDGYGYTF. The V and J genes are TRBV12-3 or TRBV12-4 and TRBJ1-2, with D maybe TRBD1 (5 bases). The V end was cut by 6 bases, the J end by 4 bases, with 21 bases between. The CDR3 length is 16 residues.

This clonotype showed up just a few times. The DNA for the CDR3 is TGCAGTGCTAGAGCTTTAGGCCCTCAGCCCCAGCATTTT. Translating it yields CSARALGPQPQHF. The rearrangement uses TRBV20-1 and TRBJ1-5, with D unclear. V lost 1 base to trimming and J lost 6 bases, with 10 bases between them. This CDR3 contains 13 residues. Germline V gene data show CDR1 as DFQATT and CDR2 as SNEGSKA (reference sequence).

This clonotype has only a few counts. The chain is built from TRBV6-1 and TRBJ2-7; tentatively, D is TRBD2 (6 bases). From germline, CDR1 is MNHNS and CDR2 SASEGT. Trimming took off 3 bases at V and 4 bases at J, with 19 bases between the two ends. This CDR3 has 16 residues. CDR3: CASSDEAGRVSYEQYF. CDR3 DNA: TGTGCCAGCAGTGACGAGGCGGGAAGGGTATCGTACGAGCAGTACTTC.

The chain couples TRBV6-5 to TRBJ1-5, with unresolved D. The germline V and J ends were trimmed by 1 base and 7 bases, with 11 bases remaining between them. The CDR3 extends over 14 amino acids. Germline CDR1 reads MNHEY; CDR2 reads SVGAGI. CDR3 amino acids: CASSYLWPGQPQHF. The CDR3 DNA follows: TGTGCCAGCAGTTACTTATGGCCGGGACAGCCCCAGCATTTT.

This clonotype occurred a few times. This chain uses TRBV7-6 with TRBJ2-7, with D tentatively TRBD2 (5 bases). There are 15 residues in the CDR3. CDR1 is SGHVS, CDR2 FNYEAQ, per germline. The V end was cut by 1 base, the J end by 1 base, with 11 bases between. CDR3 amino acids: CASSLDEGVSYEQYF. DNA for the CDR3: TGTGCCAGCAGCTTAGACGAGGGAGTTTCCTACGAGCAGTACTTC.

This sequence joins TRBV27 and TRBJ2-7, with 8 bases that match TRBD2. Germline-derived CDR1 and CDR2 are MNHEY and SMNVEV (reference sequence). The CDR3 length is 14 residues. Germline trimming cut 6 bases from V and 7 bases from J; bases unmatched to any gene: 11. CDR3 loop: CASRILGTRAEQYF. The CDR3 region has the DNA TGTGCCAGCAGAATCCTCGGGACTAGGGCTGAGCAGTACTTC.

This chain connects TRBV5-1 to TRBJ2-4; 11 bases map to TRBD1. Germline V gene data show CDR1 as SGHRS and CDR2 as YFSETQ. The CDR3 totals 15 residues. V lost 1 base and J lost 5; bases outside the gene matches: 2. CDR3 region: CASSLTGQGENIQYF. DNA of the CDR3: TGCGCCAGCAGCTTGACGGGACAGGGGGAAAACATTCAGTACTTC. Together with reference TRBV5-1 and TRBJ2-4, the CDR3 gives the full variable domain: KAGVTQTPRYLIKTRGQQVTLSCSPISGHRSVSWYQQTPGQGLQFLFEYFSETQRNKGNFPGRFSGRQFSNSRSEMNVSTLELGDSALYLCASSLTGQGENIQYFGAGTRLSVL.

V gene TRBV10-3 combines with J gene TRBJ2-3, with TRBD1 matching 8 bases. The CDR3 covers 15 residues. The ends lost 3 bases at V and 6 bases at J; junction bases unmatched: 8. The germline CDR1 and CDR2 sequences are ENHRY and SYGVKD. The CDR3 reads CAISEMRQGRDTQYF. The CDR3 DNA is TGTGCCATCAGTGAAATGAGACAGGGGCGGGATACGCAGTATTTT.

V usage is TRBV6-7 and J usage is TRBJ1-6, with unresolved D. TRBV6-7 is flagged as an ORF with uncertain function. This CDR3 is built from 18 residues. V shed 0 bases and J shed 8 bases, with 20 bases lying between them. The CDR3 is CASSYSLGGRFSYSPLHF. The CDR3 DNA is TGTGCCAGCAGTTACTCCTTGGGAGGACGCTTTTCTTATTCACCCCTCCACTTT.

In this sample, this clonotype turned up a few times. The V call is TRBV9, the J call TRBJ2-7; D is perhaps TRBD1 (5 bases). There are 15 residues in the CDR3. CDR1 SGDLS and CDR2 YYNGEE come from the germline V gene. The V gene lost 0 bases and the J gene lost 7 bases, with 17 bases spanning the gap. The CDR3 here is CASSVAGAGLVEQYF. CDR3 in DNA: TGTGCCAGCAGCGTAGCTGGGGCAGGGTTAGTTGAGCAGTACTTC.

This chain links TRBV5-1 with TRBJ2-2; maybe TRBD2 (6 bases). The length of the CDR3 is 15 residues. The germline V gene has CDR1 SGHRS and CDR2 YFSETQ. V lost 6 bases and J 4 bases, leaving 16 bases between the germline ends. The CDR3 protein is CASNPGSAPTGELFF. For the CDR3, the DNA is TGCGCCAGCAACCCCGGGAGCGCGCCCACCGGGGAGCTGTTTTTT.

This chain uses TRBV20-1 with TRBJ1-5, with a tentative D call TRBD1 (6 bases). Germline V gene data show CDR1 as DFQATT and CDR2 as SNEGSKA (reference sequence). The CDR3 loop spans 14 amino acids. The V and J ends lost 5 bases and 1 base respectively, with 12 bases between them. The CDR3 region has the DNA TGCAGTGCTGAGACAGGTACCAGCAATCAGCCCCAGCATTTT. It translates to CSAETGTSNQPQHF.